What follows describes a single T cell receptor beta chain. This clonotype was counted ten times or more. Its recognized antigen is unknown. The sample holds no much larger clone one base away, and base qualities are not on file. Receptors were amplified or captured by RACE. Data came from a NextSeq 500. During library preparation, unique molecular identifiers were attached to individual cDNA molecules so that TCRs could be counted in a quantitative, reproducible way. Per the original workflow: The median number of TCRs per sample was roughly 94,000, ranging from about 20,000 to 750,000. The Decombinator software suite was used to annotate V, J and CDR3 in the TCR reads. For PS versus PT1 abundance plots, all samples were subsampled to the same number of TCRs (28,000). TCRs were defined as expanded if absent before sensitization and observed at least eight times at the 2-week time point. TCRdb trimmed public reads at Q25 via fastp, called clones via MiXCR and kept in-frame beta chains. Rows with a matching CDR3 protein are joined into one entry that keeps the most common DNA and genes. For this entry, the V and J calls and clone size follow TCRdb and not the study's own pipeline. In all, the sample holds 100,000 to 150,000 distinct CDR3 sequences, and approximately 10% of those were seen once. In total, the top ten clones hold under 2% of the sample.

CDR1 MNHEY and CDR2 SVGEGT were looked up in the germline V gene. Reading from cysteine to phenylalanine, the CDR3 counts 14 amino acids. This entry keeps only the CDR3 DNA: 42 bases, framed from base 1. V drops 3 bases and J drops 5 bases, leaving 11 bases in between. This sample stems from a study of human T cells and chemical hapten exposure (dated by TCRdb to the early 2020s). About the investigation overall: The libraries were sequenced as a pool, and the TCR yield per sample differed mostly because of small variations in library volumes within the pool. The study tracked peripheral blood TCR repertoire changes in vivo during primary and secondary sensitization to the hapten diphenylcyclopropenone (DPC) in alopecia patients. Both TCR alpha and TCR beta chains were sequenced from each blood RNA sample.

Findings and caveats that apply to the study as a whole: After repeated subsampling, the strength of the expansion versus patch-test correlation and the threshold at which it became significant changed. DPC sensitization did not change how many TCRs were above 1 in 1000 frequency, and no evidence was found of alterations in global repertoire structure.

Sample time point, as interpreted from the label and publication: healthy volunteer bleed at 2 weeks. Total RNA was isolated from unfractionated whole blood collected in Tempus Blood RNA tubes. Roughly 5 healthy volunteers served as TCR sequencing controls and were bled at day 0, 2 weeks and 6 weeks. The V and J segments used are TRBV6-2 or TRBV6-3 and TRBJ2-1; the D gene identity is not certain. The clonotype comes from a male donor in good health. Some clones in this sample may be carry-over from other donors' samples. The specimen sequenced was whole blood. The DNA is as follows: TGTGCCAGCAGTTATAATAGTGTTAACAATGAGCAGTTCTTC. Its translation reads: CASSYNSVNNEQFF.